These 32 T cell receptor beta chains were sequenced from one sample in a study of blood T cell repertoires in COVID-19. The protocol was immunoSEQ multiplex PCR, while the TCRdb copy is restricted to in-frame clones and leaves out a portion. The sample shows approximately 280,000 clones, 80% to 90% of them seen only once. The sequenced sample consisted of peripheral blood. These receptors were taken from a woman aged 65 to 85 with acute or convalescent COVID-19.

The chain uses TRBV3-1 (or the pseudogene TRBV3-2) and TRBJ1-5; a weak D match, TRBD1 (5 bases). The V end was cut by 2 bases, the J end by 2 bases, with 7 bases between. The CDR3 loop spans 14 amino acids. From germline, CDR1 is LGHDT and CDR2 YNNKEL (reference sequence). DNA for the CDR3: TGTGCCAGCAGCCAATCCAGGGGCAATCAGCCCCAGCATTTT. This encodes CASSQSRGNQPQHF.

CDR3 in DNA: TGTGCCAGCAGCTTTATGGAGTTCGGCGAAATCTACAATGAGCAGTTCTTC. Its protein is CASSFMEFGEIYNEQFF. This chain joins TRBV5-4 and TRBJ2-1; D ambiguous. CDR1 is SGHNT and CDR2 is YYREEE in the germline V gene (reference sequence). The V gene lost 2 bases and the J gene lost 3 bases, with 18 bases spanning the gap. The CDR3 contains 17 residues.

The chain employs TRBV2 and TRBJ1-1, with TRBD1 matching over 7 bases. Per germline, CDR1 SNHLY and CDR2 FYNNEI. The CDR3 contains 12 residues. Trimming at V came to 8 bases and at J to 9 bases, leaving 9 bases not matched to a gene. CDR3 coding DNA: TGTGCCAGCGGTGGGGACAGAGTACAAGCTTTCTTT. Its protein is CASGGDRVQAFF.

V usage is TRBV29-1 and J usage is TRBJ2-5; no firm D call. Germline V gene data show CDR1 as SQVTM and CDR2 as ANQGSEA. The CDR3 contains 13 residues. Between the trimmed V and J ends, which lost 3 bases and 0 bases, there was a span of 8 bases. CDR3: CSVDWADQETQYF. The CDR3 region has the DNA TGCAGCGTTGACTGGGCAGACCAAGAGACCCAGTACTTC.

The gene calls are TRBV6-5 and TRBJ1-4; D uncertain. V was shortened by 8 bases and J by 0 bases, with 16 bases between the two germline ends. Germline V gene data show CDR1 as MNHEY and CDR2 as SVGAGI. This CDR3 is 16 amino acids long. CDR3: CASRFPVRATNEKLFF. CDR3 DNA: TGTGCCAGCCGTTTCCCGGTTCGTGCAACTAATGAAAAACTGTTTTTT.

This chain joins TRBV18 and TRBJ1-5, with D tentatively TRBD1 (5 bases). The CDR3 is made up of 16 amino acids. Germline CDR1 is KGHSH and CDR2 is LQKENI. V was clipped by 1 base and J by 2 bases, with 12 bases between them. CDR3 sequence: CASSPRRGEGNQPQHF. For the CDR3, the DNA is TGTGCCAGCTCACCACGGAGGGGAGAGGGCAATCAGCCCCAGCATTTT.

CDR3 nucleotide sequence: TGCGCCAGCAGTTCCGGACAGGGGGGTACCTACGAGCAGTACTTC. It encodes CASSSGQGGTYEQYF. V is TRBV5-1 and J is TRBJ2-7; 10 nucleotides match TRBD1. This CDR3 is 15 amino acids long. The germline gives CDR1 SGHRS, CDR2 YFSETQ. The V gene end was trimmed by 5 bases and the J gene end by 2 bases; junction bases not matched to a gene: 7.

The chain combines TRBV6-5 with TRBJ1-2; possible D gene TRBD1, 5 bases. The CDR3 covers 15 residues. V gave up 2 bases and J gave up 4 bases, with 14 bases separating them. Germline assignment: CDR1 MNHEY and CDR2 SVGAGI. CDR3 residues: CASSYLPRGGYGYTF. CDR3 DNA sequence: TGTGCCAGCAGTTACCTCCCGAGGGGAGGCTATGGCTACACCTTC.

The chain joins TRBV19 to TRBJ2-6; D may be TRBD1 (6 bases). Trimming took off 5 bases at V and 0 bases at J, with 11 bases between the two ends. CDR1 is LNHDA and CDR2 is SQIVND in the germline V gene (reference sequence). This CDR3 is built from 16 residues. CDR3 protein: CASSPDSLSGANVLTF. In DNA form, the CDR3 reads TGTGCCAGTAGTCCGGACAGCCTCTCTGGGGCCAACGTCCTGACTTTC.

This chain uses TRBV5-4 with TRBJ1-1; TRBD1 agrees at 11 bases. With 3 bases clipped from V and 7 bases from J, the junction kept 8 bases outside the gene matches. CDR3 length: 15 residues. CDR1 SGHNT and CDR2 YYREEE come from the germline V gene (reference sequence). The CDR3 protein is CASSWGQGGYREAFF. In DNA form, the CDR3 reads TGTGCCAGCAGCTGGGGACAGGGGGGTTACCGTGAAGCTTTCTTT.

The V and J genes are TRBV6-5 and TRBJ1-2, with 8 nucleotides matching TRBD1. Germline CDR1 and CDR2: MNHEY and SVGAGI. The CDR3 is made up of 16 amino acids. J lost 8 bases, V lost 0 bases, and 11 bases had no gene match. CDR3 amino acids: CASSYSSQTGAGGYTF. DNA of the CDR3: TGTGCCAGCAGTTACTCGAGTCAGACAGGGGCCGGCGGCTACACCTTC.

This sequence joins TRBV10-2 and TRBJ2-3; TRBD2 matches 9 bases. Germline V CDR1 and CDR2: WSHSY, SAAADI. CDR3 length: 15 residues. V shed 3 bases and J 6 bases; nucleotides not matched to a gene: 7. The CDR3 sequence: CASSDEGLAPDTQYF. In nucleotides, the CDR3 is TGCGCCAGCAGTGATGAGGGACTAGCTCCGGATACGCAGTATTTT.

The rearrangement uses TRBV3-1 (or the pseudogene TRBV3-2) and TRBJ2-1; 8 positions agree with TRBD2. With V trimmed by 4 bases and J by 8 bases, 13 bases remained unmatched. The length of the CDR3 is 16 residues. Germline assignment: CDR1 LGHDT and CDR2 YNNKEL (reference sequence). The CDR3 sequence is CASSPAGGAYSDEQFF. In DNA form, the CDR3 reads TGTGCCAGCAGCCCCGCCGGGGGGGCATATAGCGATGAGCAGTTCTTC.

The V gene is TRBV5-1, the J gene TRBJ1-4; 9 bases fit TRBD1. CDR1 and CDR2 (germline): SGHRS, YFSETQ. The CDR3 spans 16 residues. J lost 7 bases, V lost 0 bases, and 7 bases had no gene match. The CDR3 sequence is CASSLAYRGLSEKLFF. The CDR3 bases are TGCGCCAGCAGCTTGGCCTACAGGGGGCTGAGTGAAAAACTGTTTTTT. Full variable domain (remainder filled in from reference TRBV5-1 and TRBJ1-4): KAGVTQTPRYLIKTRGQQVTLSCSPISGHRSVSWYQQTPGQGLQFLFEYFSETQRNKGNFPGRFSGRQFSNSRSEMNVSTLELGDSALYLCASSLAYRGLSEKLFFGSGTQLSVL.

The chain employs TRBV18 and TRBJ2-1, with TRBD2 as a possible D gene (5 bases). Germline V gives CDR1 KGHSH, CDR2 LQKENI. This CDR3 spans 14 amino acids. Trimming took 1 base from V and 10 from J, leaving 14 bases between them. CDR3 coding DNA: TGTGCCAGCTCACCACTCGTCGGGGAGACAGAGCAGTTCTTC. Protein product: CASSPLVGETEQFF. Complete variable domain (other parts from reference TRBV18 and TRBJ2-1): NAGVMQNPRHLVRRRGQEARLRCSPMKGHSHVYWYRQLPEEGLKFMVYLQKENIIDESGMPKERFSAEFPKEGPSILRIQQVVRGDSAAYFCASSPLVGETEQFFGPGTRLTVL.

CDR3 in amino acids: CASSRGQGANVRTEAFF. The CDR3 DNA reads as TGTGCCAGCAGCCGGGGACAGGGGGCGAATGTGAGGACTGAAGCTTTCTTT. The gene calls are TRBV6-2 or TRBV6-3 and TRBJ1-1; 12 nucleotides line up with TRBD1. The CDR3 contains 17 residues. V trimming: 6 bases; J trimming: 5 bases; junction bases outside the gene matches: 13. Germline CDR1 and CDR2: MNHEY and SVGEGT.

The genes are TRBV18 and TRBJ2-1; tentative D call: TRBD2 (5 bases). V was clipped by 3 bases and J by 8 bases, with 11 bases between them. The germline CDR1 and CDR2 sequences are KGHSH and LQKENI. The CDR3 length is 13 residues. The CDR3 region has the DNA TGTGCCAGCTCACCTCGGGGAATGGATGAGCAGTTCTTC. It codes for CASSPRGMDEQFF.

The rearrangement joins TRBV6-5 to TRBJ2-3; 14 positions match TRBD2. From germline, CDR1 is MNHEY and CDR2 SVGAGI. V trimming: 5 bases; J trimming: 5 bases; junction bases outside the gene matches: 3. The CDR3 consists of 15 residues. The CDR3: CASSRLAGGQDTQYF. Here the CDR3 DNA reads TGTGCCAGCAGTAGACTAGCGGGGGGGCAAGATACGCAGTATTTT.

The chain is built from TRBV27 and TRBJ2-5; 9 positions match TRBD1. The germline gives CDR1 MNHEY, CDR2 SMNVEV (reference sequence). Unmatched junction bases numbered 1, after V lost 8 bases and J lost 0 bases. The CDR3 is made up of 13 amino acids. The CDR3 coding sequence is TGTGCCAGCCGGACAGGGGACCAAGAGACCCAGTACTTC. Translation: CASRTGDQETQYF.

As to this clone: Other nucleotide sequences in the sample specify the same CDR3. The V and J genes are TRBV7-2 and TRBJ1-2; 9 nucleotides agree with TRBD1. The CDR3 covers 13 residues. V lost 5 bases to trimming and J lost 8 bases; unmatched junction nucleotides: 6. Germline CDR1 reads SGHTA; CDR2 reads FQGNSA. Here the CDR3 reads CASSRGQGYGYTF. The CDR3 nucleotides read TGTGCCAGCAGCCGGGGACAGGGTTACGGCTACACCTTC.

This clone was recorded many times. Here the CDR3 DNA reads TGTGCCAGCAGAACGTCAGGGGCAACGAACACTGAAGCTTTCTTT. The encoded protein is CASRTSGATNTEAFF. The rearrangement joins TRBV6-6 to TRBJ1-1; D might be TRBD1 (6 bases). CDR1 MNHNY and CDR2 SVGAGI come from the germline V gene (reference sequence). The CDR3 spans 15 residues. Deletions cut 6 bases from V and 1 base from J, with 15 bases between.

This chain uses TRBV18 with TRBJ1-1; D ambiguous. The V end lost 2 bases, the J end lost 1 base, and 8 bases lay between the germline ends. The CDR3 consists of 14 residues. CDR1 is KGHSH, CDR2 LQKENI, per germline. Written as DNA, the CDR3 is TGTGCCAGCTCACCAACTGAGGAGAACACTGAAGCTTTCTTT. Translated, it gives CASSPTEENTEAFF.

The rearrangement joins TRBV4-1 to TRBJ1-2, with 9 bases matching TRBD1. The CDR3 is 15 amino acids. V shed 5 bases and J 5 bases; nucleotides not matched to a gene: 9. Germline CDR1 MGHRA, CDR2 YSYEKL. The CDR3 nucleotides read TGCGCCAGCAGCAATCCGGGACAGGGTGGTTATGGCTACACCTTC. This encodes CASSNPGQGGYGYTF.

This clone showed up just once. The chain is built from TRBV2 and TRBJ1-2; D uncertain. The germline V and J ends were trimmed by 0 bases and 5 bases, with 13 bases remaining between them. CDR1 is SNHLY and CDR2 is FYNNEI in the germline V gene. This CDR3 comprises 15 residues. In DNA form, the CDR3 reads TGTGCCAGCAGTGAAGCGCGAGGGATCGGGTATGGCTACACCTTC. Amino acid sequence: CASSEARGIGYGYTF.

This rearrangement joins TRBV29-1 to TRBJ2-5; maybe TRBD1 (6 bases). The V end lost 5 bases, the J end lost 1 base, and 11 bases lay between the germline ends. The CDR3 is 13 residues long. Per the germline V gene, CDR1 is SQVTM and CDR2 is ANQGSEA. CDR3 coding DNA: TGCAGCGTTAGGCCCAGGGGCCAAGAGACCCAGTACTTC. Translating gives CSVRPRGQETQYF.

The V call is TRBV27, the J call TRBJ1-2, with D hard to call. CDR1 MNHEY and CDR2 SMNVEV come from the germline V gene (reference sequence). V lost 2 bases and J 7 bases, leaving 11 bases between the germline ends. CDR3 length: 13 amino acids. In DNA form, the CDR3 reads TGTGCCAGCAGTTTAATGGCCGACTCTGGCTACACCTTC. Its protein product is CASSLMADSGYTF.

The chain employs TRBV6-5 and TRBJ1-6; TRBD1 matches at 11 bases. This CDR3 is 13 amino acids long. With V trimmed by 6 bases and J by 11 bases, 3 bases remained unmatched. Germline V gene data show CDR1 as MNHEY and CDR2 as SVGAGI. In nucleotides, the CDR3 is TGTGCCAGCAGCCGGGACAGGGGGGCACCCCTCCACTTT. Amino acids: CASSRDRGAPLHF.

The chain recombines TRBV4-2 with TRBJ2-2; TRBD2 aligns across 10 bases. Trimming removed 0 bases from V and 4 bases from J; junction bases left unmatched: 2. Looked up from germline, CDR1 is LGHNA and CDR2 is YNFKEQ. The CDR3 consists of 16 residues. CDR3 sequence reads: CASSQDLAGVTGELFF. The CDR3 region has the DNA TGTGCCAGCAGCCAAGACCTAGCGGGGGTCACCGGGGAGCTGTTTTTT.

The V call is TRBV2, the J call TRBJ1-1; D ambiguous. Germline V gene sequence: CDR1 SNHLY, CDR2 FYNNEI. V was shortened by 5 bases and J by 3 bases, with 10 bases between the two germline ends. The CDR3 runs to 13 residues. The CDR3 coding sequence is TGTGCCAGCAGTTCCGGGGAGCACACTGAAGCTTTCTTT. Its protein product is CASSSGEHTEAFF.

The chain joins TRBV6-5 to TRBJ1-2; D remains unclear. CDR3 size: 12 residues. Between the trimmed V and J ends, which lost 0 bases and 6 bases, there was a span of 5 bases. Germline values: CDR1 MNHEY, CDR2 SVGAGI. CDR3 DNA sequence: TGTGCCAGCAGTTACTCCTCGGATGGCTACACCTTC. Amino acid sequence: CASSYSSDGYTF.

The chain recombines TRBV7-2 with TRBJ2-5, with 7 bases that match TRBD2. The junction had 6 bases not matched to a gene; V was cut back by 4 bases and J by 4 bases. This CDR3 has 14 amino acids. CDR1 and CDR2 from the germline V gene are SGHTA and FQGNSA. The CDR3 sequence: CASSWKWGGETQYF. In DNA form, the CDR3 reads TGTGCCAGCAGCTGGAAGTGGGGGGGAGAGACCCAGTACTTC.

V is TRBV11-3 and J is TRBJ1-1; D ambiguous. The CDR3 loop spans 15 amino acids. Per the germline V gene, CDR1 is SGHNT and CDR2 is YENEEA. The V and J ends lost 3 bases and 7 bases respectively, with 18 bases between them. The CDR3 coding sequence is TGTGCCAGCAGCTTGCGAGTAGGAAGACTCGGTGAAGCTTTCTTT. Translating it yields CASSLRVGRLGEAFF.